Listed below are T cell receptor beta chains from one sample, sequenced in a study of blood T cell repertoires in COVID-19. Some clones are missing from TCRdb's copy, which holds only in-frame ones; the method was immunoSEQ multiplex PCR. The data contain over 130,000 clones, about 85% of them singletons. Sequenced input: peripheral blood. These receptor sequences come from an older woman with active or convalescent COVID-19. CDR3s include the opening cysteine and the closing phenylalanine or tryptophan. D genes are given only for firm matches. Expanded clones are given a class, and other clones once, few, many or no size at all.

v_call	d_call	clone_size	cdr3_length	j_call	cdr3_nt	cdr3_aa
TRBV30	NA	NA	11	TRBJ1-1	TGTGCCGGAGAGGTGAACACTGAAGCTTTCTTT	CAGEVNTEAFF
TRBV6-5	TRBD1	NA	16	TRBJ1-2	TGTGCCAGCAGTTACTCCGCTACAGGGGGCGCCTATGGCTACACCTTC	CASSYSATGGAYGYTF
TRBV27	TRBD1	NA	15	TRBJ2-1	TGTGCCAGCAGTGACCCGGGACAGGGTTTATCTGGGCAGTTCTTC	CASSDPGQGLSGQFF
TRBV12-3/TRBV12-4	NA	NA	13	TRBJ1-2	TGTGCCAGCACCAAACAGGGTTGGGGTGGCTACACCTTC	CASTKQGWGGYTF
TRBV27	TRBD2	NA	17	TRBJ2-1	TGTGCCAGCAGTCCGCGAACCGGGACTAGCGGGTCCAATGAGCAGTTCTTC	CASSPRTGTSGSNEQFF
TRBV6-1	TRBD2	NA	15	TRBJ2-5	TGTGCCAGCAGTGAAACGTCGGGGGGGCAGGAGACCCAGTACTTC	CASSETSGGQETQYF
TRBV6-4	NA	NA	16	TRBJ2-1	TGTGCCAGCAGTGAACCGGGACTGGTTACCTACAATGAGCAGTTCTTC	CASSEPGLVTYNEQFF
TRBV6-5	NA	NA	13	TRBJ1-1	TGTGCCAGCAGCCTACAGGAAAACACTGAAGCTTTCTTT	CASSLQENTEAFF
TRBV6-1	NA	NA	15	TRBJ1-2	TGTGCCAGCAGTGAACATCCAGGGTGGGGGGACGGCTACACCTTC	CASSEHPGWGDGYTF
TRBV6-5	NA	few	13	TRBJ1-3	TGTGCCAGCAGTTTGAGCTCTGGAAACACCATATATTTT	CASSLSSGNTIYF
TRBV25-1	NA	NA	16	TRBJ1-4	TGTGCCAGCAGTGAATCACCGGGGGGCGAGGATGAAAAACTGTTTTTT	CASSESPGGEDEKLFF
TRBV5-5	TRBD1	once	13	TRBJ1-1	TGTGCCAGCATCAACAGGGGGAACACTGAAGCTTTCTTT	CASINRGNTEAFF
TRBV12-5	TRBD1	NA	12	TRBJ2-7	TGTGCTAGTGGCCGGACAGGGGGCGAGCAGTACTTC	CASGRTGGEQYF
TRBV18	NA	NA	14	TRBJ2-2	TGTGCCAGCTCACCAATACAGAACACCGGGGAGCTGTTTTTT	CASSPIQNTGELFF
TRBV7-8	NA	few	15	TRBJ1-6	TGTGCCAGCAGCTTAGGTACCCCTAGGACGGGGCCCCTCCACTTT	CASSLGTPRTGPLHF
TRBV5-5	NA	NA	13	TRBJ1-1	TGTGCCAGCAGCTTGGAGCCGAACACTGAAGCTTTCTTT	CASSLEPNTEAFF
TRBV6-2/TRBV6-3	NA	NA	16	TRBJ2-7	TGTGCCAGCAGTTACAGGGGTGACGGATACTCCTACGAGCAGTACTTC	CASSYRGDGYSYEQYF
TRBV9	NA	NA	13	TRBJ1-1	TGTGCCAGCAGCGACGACCGGGGGGCTGAAGCTTTCTTT	CASSDDRGAEAFF
TRBV19	NA	NA	13	TRBJ1-6	TGTGCCAGTAATATCGGGTTAGGCTCACCCCTCCACTTT	CASNIGLGSPLHF
TRBV2	NA	few	13	TRBJ2-5	TGTGCCGCCCGGGACTGGGGGGAAGAGACCCAGTACTTC	CAARDWGEETQYF